This T cell receptor beta chain stems from a study of shared clonotypes between healthy human individuals. Germline V gives CDR1 MDHEN, CDR2 SYDVKM. V lost 3 bases, J lost 4 bases, and 13 bases stayed unmatched. The CDR3 length is 18 residues. Clones were read by immunoSEQ multiplex PCR, and TCRdb kept only the in-frame ones, dropping some. This table holds 500,000 to 700,000 clones, around 96% found once. The naive CD8 subset, CD45RO-negative cells positively selected for CCR7, excluded terminally differentiated effector memory CD45RA+ cells. About this clone: Its specificity is unknown.

Study-wide findings and caveats: Though the depth was large, rarefaction showed that sorted-subset sequencing was incomplete. Naive subsets usually exceeded memory subsets in estimated richness.

The chain uses TRBV28 and TRBJ2-7; 12 bases agree with TRBD2. The specimen was naive CD8+ T cells sorted from blood. The source is a woman aged 25-40 years in good health. The CDR3 bases are TGTGCCAGCAGTTTGATTGTGGCTAGCGGGAGGGCGGGGTACGAGCAGTACTTC. Translating it yields CASSLIVASGRAGYEQYF. The whole variable domain, filled in from reference TRBV28 and TRBJ2-7, reads DVKVTQSSRYLVKRTGEKVFLECVQDMDHENMFWYRQDPGLGLRLIYFSYDVKMKEKGDIPEGYSVSREKKERFSLILESASTNQTSMYLCASSLIVASGRAGYEQYFGPGTRLTVT.